Following are 6 T cell receptor beta chains from one sample sequenced in a study of Ad26.COV2.S vaccination and SARS-CoV-2 variants. Treatment specified: 15 to 20 received Ad26.COV2.S at low or high dose, single or two shots; about five received placebo; per-sample allocation not given. At day 63 after the first vaccine or placebo injection, samples were drawn. Profiling relied on immunoSEQ multiplex PCR, and the TCRdb table lists in-frame clones only, not all of them. The sample contains some 300,000 clones, about 86% of which appear only once. The specimen comprised peripheral blood, sampled in a trial of Ad26.COV2.S vaccine versus placebo. All receptors come from a person aged 18-65 years who received the Ad26.COV2.S COVID-19 vaccine or a placebo.

The rearrangement links TRBV27 to TRBJ2-4; a possible D gene is TRBD1 (6 bases). This CDR3 comprises 15 residues. CDR1 is MNHEY and CDR2 is SMNVEV in the germline V gene (reference sequence). Trimming removed 5 bases from V and 8 bases from J, with 19 bases in between. The DNA for the CDR3 is TGTGCCAGCAGTCCGTACGCAGGGGCGCAAGACATTCAGTACTTC. Translating gives CASSPYAGAQDIQYF.

This chain connects TRBV9 to TRBJ2-3, with D perhaps TRBD2 (6 bases). Deletions cut 0 bases from V and 5 bases from J, with 19 bases between. CDR1 and CDR2 (germline): SGDLS, YYNGEE. This CDR3 is 17 amino acids long. CDR3 coding DNA: TGTGCCAGCAGCGTAGGTGTTTCGGAGGGGAGTGGAGATACGCAGTATTTT. Its protein is CASSVGVSEGSGDTQYF.

This clone showed up many times. Other DNA sequences of this sample code for an identical CDR3. The chain employs TRBV29-1 and TRBJ1-1, with 7 bases identical to TRBD1. The CDR3 has 13 amino acids. Germline-derived CDR1 and CDR2 are SQVTM and ANQGSEA. V lost 6 bases to trimming and J lost 1 base; unmatched junction nucleotides: 5. CDR3 residues: CSVVRDRNTEAFF. CDR3 DNA sequence: TGCAGCGTCGTCCGGGACAGGAACACTGAAGCTTTCTTT.

The sample holds a few counts of this clone. This chain joins TRBV5-1 and TRBJ1-2, with D uncertain. The V gene's germline CDR1 is SGHRS and CDR2 YFSETQ. The CDR3 has 15 amino acids. Trimming removed 0 bases at V and 4 bases at J, with 13 bases between. The CDR3 spells CASSLAGEKPYGYTF. In nucleotides, the CDR3 is TGCGCCAGCAGCTTGGCTGGGGAGAAGCCCTATGGCTACACCTTC.

This chain connects TRBV27 to TRBJ1-5, with D possibly TRBD1 on 5 matching bases. The CDR3 extends over 15 amino acids. Trimming shortened V by 5 bases and J by 4 bases, and 15 bases separated the two germline ends. From germline, CDR1 is MNHEY and CDR2 SMNVEV (reference sequence). The CDR3 spells CASSGTAGYNQPQHF. CDR3 nucleotide sequence: TGTGCCAGCAGTGGGACCGCCGGTTATAATCAGCCCCAGCATTTT.

The J gene is TRBJ2-1, the V gene TRBV11-3, with 9 bases identical to TRBD2. The ends lost 3 bases at V and 6 bases at J; junction bases unmatched: 6. Germline V CDR1 and CDR2: SGHNT, YENEEA. The CDR3 runs to 15 residues. The CDR3 region is CASSFVAGGLNEQFF. The DNA for the CDR3 is TGTGCCAGCAGCTTTGTGGCGGGGGGGCTCAATGAGCAGTTCTTC.